The clone carrying this T cell receptor (beta chain) was counted only a few times. The data stem from a study of OX40 agonist ivuxolimab in advanced cancers. Study overall: People who had prior anti-PD-1, anti-PD-L1 or anti-CTLA-4 therapy could take part, and around 40% had some.

Blood specimens came from baseline, cycle 4 day 1, and cycle 7 day 1. Measured with immunoSEQ multiplex PCR; TCRdb has only the in-frame clones, and not every one. The top ten hold more than 10% of the sample, which has about 52,000 clones, 94% seen once. Between the trimmed V and J ends, which lost 0 bases and 2 bases, there was a span of 11 bases. Per the germline V gene, CDR1 is MGHRA and CDR2 is YSYEKL. This CDR3 is built from 15 residues. V gene TRBV4-1 combines with J gene TRBJ2-7; D is unclear. Source: CD4+ or CD8+ T cells sorted from blood, taken in a trial of the OX40 agonist ivuxolimab. This receptor was identified in an adult with an advanced solid tumor such as melanoma, head and neck, liver or kidney cancer. In DNA, the CDR3 is TGCGCCAGCAGCCAAGACAGGTCACCAACCTACGAGCAGTACTTC. It encodes CASSQDRSPTYEQYF.